This T cell receptor beta chain was retrieved from a study of regulatory T cells in long-lasting Graves disease. The overall study: Treatment with antithyroid drugs for over 5 years, together with positive TSH receptor antibodies, meant persistent Graves' disease.

The germline V gene encodes CDR1 SGHTA and CDR2 FQGNSA. The CDR3 loop spans 12 amino acids. To make TCR beta libraries, researchers used iRepertoire HTBI primers and Arm-PCR of CDR3 regions. TCRdb passed the multiplex PCR reads through MiXCR, listing each CDR3 protein once. The data show roughly 400,000 distinct CDR3 sequences, around 21% seen once. Time point specified: persistent/refractory GD, antithyroid drugs over 5 years with positive TRAb. PBMC-derived RNA was used for the TCR library. Study-level results: Whereas about a thousand public clonotypes were shared by new patients, persistent patients shared more, at around 2,700.

Concerning this clonotype: Its specificity is not known. Germline is not matched at one junction end, which may reflect a read error.

The chain couples TRBV7-2 to TRBJ1-2; unclear D gene. The TCR comes from a female donor with Graves disease. This specimen was peripheral blood mononuclear cells (PBMCs), taken when the disease was refractory, from a patient treated with antithyroid drugs. CDR3 sequence (DNA): TGTGCATTGTGGGTCTCCCCCTATAGCTACACCTTC. Its protein is CALWVSPYSYTF.